This T cell receptor (beta chain) was retrieved from a study of cytomegalovirus exposure and HLA in healthy donors. J was trimmed by 4 bases and V by 7 bases; bases with no gene match: 6. Germline lookup yields CDR1 WSHSY and CDR2 SAAADI. This CDR3 is built from 13 residues. Whole-study results and caveats: Later work associated roughly 17,000 TCR beta sequences with HLA alleles at 0.05 false discovery rate.

With regard to this clone: Its specificity is not known.

Both 60 Vbeta primers and 13 Jbeta primers went into the PCR. Measured with immunoSEQ multiplex PCR; TCRdb has only the in-frame clones, and not every one. The sample holds about 94,000 clones, roughly 8.2% seen once. This TCR was sampled from a man aged 45 to 65 in good health and CMV-seronegative. Sequencing was carried out using PBMCs. The rearrangement links TRBV10-2 to TRBJ2-5; 7 bases are shared with TRBD2. As DNA, the CDR3 is TGCGCCAGCAACCCGGGACTATCAGAGACCCAGTACTTC. Translating it yields CASNPGLSETQYF.